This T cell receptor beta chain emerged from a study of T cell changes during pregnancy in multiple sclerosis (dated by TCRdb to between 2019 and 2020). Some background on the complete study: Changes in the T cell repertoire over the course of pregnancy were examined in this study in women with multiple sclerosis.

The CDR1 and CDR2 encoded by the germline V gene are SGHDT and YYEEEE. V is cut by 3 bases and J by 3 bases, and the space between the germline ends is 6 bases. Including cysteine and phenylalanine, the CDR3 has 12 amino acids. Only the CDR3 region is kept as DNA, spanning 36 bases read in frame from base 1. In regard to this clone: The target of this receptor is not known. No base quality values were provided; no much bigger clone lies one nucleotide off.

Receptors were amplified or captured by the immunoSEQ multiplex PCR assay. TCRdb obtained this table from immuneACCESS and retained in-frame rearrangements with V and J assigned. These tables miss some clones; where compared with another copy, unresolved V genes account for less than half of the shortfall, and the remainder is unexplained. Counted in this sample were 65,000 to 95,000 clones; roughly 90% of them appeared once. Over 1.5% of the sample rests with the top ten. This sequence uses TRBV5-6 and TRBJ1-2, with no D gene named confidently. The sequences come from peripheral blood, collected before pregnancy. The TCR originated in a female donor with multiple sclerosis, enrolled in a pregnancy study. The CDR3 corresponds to CASSYGDYGYTF. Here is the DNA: TGTGCCAGCAGCTACGGTGACTATGGCTACACCTTC. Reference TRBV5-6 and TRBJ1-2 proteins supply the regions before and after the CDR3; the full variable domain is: DAGVTQSPTHLIKTRGQQVTLRCSPKSGHDTVSWYQQALGQGPQFIFQYYEEEERQRGNFPDRFSGHQFPNYSSELNVNALLLGDSALYLCASSYGDYGYTFGSGTRLTVV.